These T cell receptor beta chains were read from a single sample in a study of PD-1 blockade in classical Hodgkin lymphoma. Profiling relied on immunoSEQ multiplex PCR, and the TCRdb table lists in-frame clones only, not all of them. The sample lists 9,500 to 10,000 clones; 70% to 85% were seen once. The specimen comprised CD8+ T cells from blood, sampled before the fourth cycle of nivolumab. The receptors were gathered from a human donor with classical Hodgkin lymphoma. The CDR3 runs from the conserved cysteine through the conserved F or W. Each record gives: V gene, D gene, clone size, J gene, CDR3 DNA, CDR3 protein. A D gene is named only where the DNA matches it firmly. Some rows mark clone size as missing; the rest say once, few, many or name a class of expanded clone.

>TRBV15|NA|NA|TRBJ2-1
TGTGCCACCAGCAGAGAAGGAGGAGGGCAGGACAATGAGCAGTTCTTC
CATSREGGGQDNEQFF
>TRBV9|NA|NA|TRBJ1-2
TGTGCCAGCAGCATTAATGGCAGGGGCGGAGGTGGCTACACCTTC
CASSINGRGGGGYTF
>TRBV7-8|NA|NA|TRBJ1-2
TGTGCCAGCAGCCGGGGGGGTGCCTATGGCTACACCTTC
CASSRGGAYGYTF
>TRBV27|NA|NA|TRBJ2-3
TGTGCCAGCAGCCCCGGACAGACAGATACGCAGTATTTT
CASSPGQTDTQYF
>TRBV7-9|NA|NA|TRBJ2-7
TGTGCCAGCAGCTTAGGGCGGGGACAGCTCTACGAGCAGTACTTC
CASSLGRGQLYEQYF
>TRBV5-1|NA|few|TRBJ2-7
TGCGCCAGCAGCTACGGGACCGAGCAGTACTTC
CASSYGTEQYF
>TRBV4-3|TRBD1|NA|TRBJ1-3
TGCGCCAGCAGCCAAGATTACGCGACAGGGGTTTCTGGAAACACCATATATTTT
CASSQDYATGVSGNTIYF
>TRBV7-9|NA|once|TRBJ2-1
TGTGCCAGCAGCCCTCGTGTGGTCTCCTACAATGAGCAGTTCTTC
CASSPRVVSYNEQFF
>TRBV11-3|TRBD1|NA|TRBJ1-3
TGTGCCAGCAGCCCCTGGACAGGACACTTCTCTGGAAACACCATATATTTT
CASSPWTGHFSGNTIYF
>TRBV27|NA|NA|TRBJ2-1
TGTGCCAGCAGTCTCCAATACAACAATGAGCAGTTCTTC
CASSLQYNNEQFF